This passage covers 24 T cell receptor beta chains from one sample sequenced in a study of molecular identifiers for immune sequencing clone quantification. TCRdb recomputed calls from the PCR reads with MiXCR, one row per CDR3 protein. The table has just under 650,000 distinct CDR3 sequences, about 20% seen once. The sample comprised naive CD8+ T cells from blood, with Jurkat cell RNA spiked in. Specified subset: FACS-sorted CD8+CD4-CCR7+CD45RA+ naive T cells. These receptors all come from a human donor in good health. Some libraries in this study had Jurkat cell RNA spiked in.

This clonotype showed up just a few times. The chain combines TRBV11-2 with TRBJ2-5, with D unresolved. The CDR3 is 12 amino acids. The germline gives CDR1 SGHAT, CDR2 FQNNGV. With 5 bases removed from V and 4 bases from J, the gap between germline ends came to 8 bases. The CDR3: CASSLQVETQYF. The CDR3 DNA reads TGTGCCAGCAGCCTTCAGGTAGAGACCCAGTACTTC.

At least ten counts were recorded for this clonotype. The gene calls are TRBV2 and TRBJ2-2, with 9 bases identical to TRBD1. Germline V gene data show CDR1 as SNHLY and CDR2 as FYNNEI. The CDR3 extends over 17 amino acids. The J segment lost 2 bases and the V segment lost 1 base, leaving 5 bases of the junction unmatched. The CDR3 sequence: CASSEGEQGANTGELFF. In nucleotides, the CDR3 is TGTGCCAGCAGTGAAGGAGAACAGGGGGCCAACACCGGGGAGCTGTTTTTT.

Comments on this clonotype: The junction shows a germline mismatch at one end, possibly a read error. The chain uses TRBV12-5 and TRBJ1-3, with D possibly being TRBD1 (5 bases). The CDR3 runs to 16 residues. Per germline, CDR1 LGHNT and CDR2 FRNRAP. Here the CDR3 reads CASGLYPGSSGNPIYF. The CDR3 coding sequence is TGTGCTAGTGGTTTGTACCCAGGGAGCTCTGGAAACCCCATATATTTT.

This clonotype was seen many times. The chain carries TRBV12-3 or TRBV12-4 and TRBJ2-5, with D perhaps being TRBD1 or TRBD2 (5 bases each). CDR3 length: 15 residues. The V and J ends lost 3 bases and 1 base respectively, with 12 bases between them. CDR3 coding DNA: TGTGCCAGCAGTTTCGAATCCGGGACCCAAGAGACCCAGTACTTC. It is translated as CASSFESGTQETQYF.

Many counts were recorded for this clonotype. The V and J genes are TRBV10-3 and TRBJ2-5; 9 nucleotides agree with TRBD2. The V and J ends lost 4 bases and 3 bases, in that order; junction bases with no gene match: 0. CDR3 length: 13 residues. The germline V gene has CDR1 ENHRY and CDR2 SYGVKD. The CDR3 sequence: CAISGLAEETQYF. The CDR3 bases are TGTGCCATCAGTGGACTAGCGGAAGAGACCCAGTACTTC.

In this sample, this clonotype turned up many times. The V and J genes are TRBV12-3 or TRBV12-4 and TRBJ1-2, with D unclear. The length of the CDR3 is 12 residues. The V end lost 0 bases, the J end lost 8 bases, and 7 bases lay between the germline ends. CDR3 residues: CASSLAAGGYTF. The CDR3 DNA reads as TGTGCCAGCAGTTTAGCGGCTGGCGGCTACACCTTC.

This clonotype was detected many times. V gene TRBV5-6 combines with J gene TRBJ1-1; D gene uncertain. The CDR3 loop spans 12 amino acids. Trimming shortened V by 0 bases and J by 10 bases, and 10 bases separated the two germline ends. Germline lookup yields CDR1 SGHDT and CDR2 YYEEEE. The CDR3 DNA follows: TGTGCCAGCAGCTTGGCGTGGTCAGCAGCTTTCTTT. Protein: CASSLAWSAAFF.

Note on this clonotype: A read error may be the cause here, since a much bigger clone is one base away. This chain uses TRBV28 with TRBJ1-2; D gene unclear. Germline V gene data show CDR1 as MDHEN and CDR2 as SYDVKM. CDR3 size: 15 residues. This CDR3 reads CASSPPRAGLSGHTF. In DNA, the CDR3 is TGTGCCAGCAGTCCCCCCCGGGCAGGTCTGAGTGGCCACACCTTC.

The CDR3 DNA sequence: TGTGCCAGCAGTTATGACAGGGAGCTGTTTTTT. This encodes CASSYDRELFF. The chain combines TRBV6-2 or TRBV6-3 with TRBJ2-2; D gene unclear. The germline CDR1 and CDR2 sequences are MNHEY and SVGEGT. Trimming removed 3 bases from V and 9 bases from J, with 5 bases in between. CDR3 length equals 11 residues.

This clonotype was counted once. A read error may produce the germline difference seen at one junction end. V and J are TRBV6-1 and TRBJ2-2, with 8 bases that match TRBD1. Germline loops: CDR1 MNHNS, CDR2 SASEGT. The CDR3 contains 17 residues. The CDR3 DNA sequence: TGTGCCAGCAGTTACAAGACAGGGGAAACAAACACCGGGGGGCTGTTTTTT. Translating it yields CASSYKTGETNTGGLFF.

In this sample, this clonotype turned up many times. The chain joins TRBV10-3 to TRBJ1-2; the match to TRBD1 covers 7 bases. Trimming cost V 4 bases and J 6 bases; bases outside gene matches: 14. The CDR3 is 16 amino acids. Germline CDR1 reads ENHRY; CDR2 reads SYGVKD. As DNA, the CDR3 is TGTGCCATCAGTGCGTCCGCGGCAGGACAGGCGAATGGCTACACCTTC. Protein product: CAISASAAGQANGYTF.

Ten or more counts support this clonotype. CDR3: CASSSLRQGPNQPQHF. CDR3 DNA sequence: TGTGCCAGCAGTTCCCTAAGACAGGGGCCTAATCAGCCCCAGCATTTT. The chain employs TRBV27 and TRBJ1-5; the match to TRBD1 covers 8 bases. The CDR3 has 16 amino acids. CDR1 and CDR2 (germline): MNHEY, SMNVEV (reference sequence). Trimming removed 4 bases from V and 4 bases from J; junction bases left unmatched: 9.

The chain couples TRBV18 to TRBJ2-2; D call uncertain. V lost 8 bases and J 6 bases, leaving 16 bases between the germline ends. Germline assignment: CDR1 KGHSH and CDR2 LQKENI. There are 14 residues in the CDR3. CDR3 amino acids: CASAIQAYPGELFF. Written as DNA, the CDR3 is TGTGCCAGCGCAATCCAAGCATACCCCGGGGAGCTGTTTTTT.

This clonotype was seen more than once but under ten times. This chain connects TRBV7-8 to TRBJ1-5, with D tentatively TRBD1 (5 bases). The CDR3 length is 17 residues. Trimming left V 1 base short and J 0 bases short, with 13 bases between. The germline V gene encodes CDR1 SGHVS and CDR2 FQNEAQ. The CDR3 DNA reads TGTGCCAGCAGCTTAGTGGGGGGGAGGGGTAGCAATCAGCCCCAGCATTTT. It codes for CASSLVGGRGSNQPQHF.

This clonotype was picked up a small number of times. The genes are TRBV27 and TRBJ2-2; TRBD2 agrees at 7 bases. V was pared by 3 bases and J by 6 bases, with 10 bases of the junction left unmatched. The germline CDR1 and CDR2 sequences are MNHEY and SMNVEV (reference sequence). The CDR3 sequence is 16 residues long. The CDR3 reads CASSFMASAGAGELFF. The CDR3, as DNA: TGTGCCAGCAGTTTCATGGCGTCGGCGGGGGCCGGGGAGCTGTTTTTT.

This clonotype was found a few times. The rearrangement uses TRBV27 and TRBJ2-7, with TRBD2 matching over 7 bases. V gave up 3 bases and J gave up 7 bases; unmatched junction bases: 12. The CDR3 consists of 15 residues. The germline CDR1 and CDR2 sequences are MNHEY and SMNVEV (reference sequence). The CDR3 DNA sequence: TGTGCCAGCAGTTTGTGGGGGGGAACGGTGGGAGAGCAGTACTTC. Protein product: CASSLWGGTVGEQYF.

Points on this clonotype: A much larger clone sits a single nucleotide away, making a read error possible. V usage is TRBV12-3 or TRBV12-4 and J usage is TRBJ1-5; TRBD1 is a possible D gene (6 bases). This CDR3 has 14 amino acids. The CDR3 is CASSTDSSNLPQHF. The CDR3 coding sequence is TGTGCCAGCAGCACGGACAGTAGCAATCTGCCCCAGCATTTT.

The chain joins TRBV6-4 to TRBJ2-3; D is unclear. The germline V gene has CDR1 MRHNA and CDR2 SNTAGT. V lost 0 bases, J lost 5 bases, and 12 bases lay in between. This CDR3 has 15 amino acids. CDR3 nucleotide sequence: TGTGCCAGCAGTGACTCGAAATCGGTCATAGATACGCAGTATTTT. Encoded protein: CASSDSKSVIDTQYF.

This clonotype has at least ten counts. This chain connects TRBV19 to TRBJ1-4, with D unclear. The length of the CDR3 is 16 residues. V was pared by 5 bases and J by 6 bases, with 19 bases between. Germline CDR1 and CDR2: LNHDA and SQIVND (reference sequence). In DNA form, the CDR3 reads TGTGCCAGTAGTCCAGCGCTGGGAGGGCCAGATGAAAAACTGTTTTTT. The encoded protein is CASSPALGGPDEKLFF. Variable domain in full (rest from reference TRBV19 and TRBJ1-4): DGGITQSPKYLFRKEGQNVTLSCEQNLNHDAMYWYRQDPGQGLRLIYYSQIVNDFQKGDIAEGYSVSREKKESFPLTVTSAQKNPTAFYLCASSPALGGPDEKLFFGSGTQLSVL.

Ten or more counts support this clonotype. This chain joins TRBV7-9 and TRBJ1-1; D not certain. Germline V gene sequence: CDR1 SEHNR, CDR2 FQNEAQ (reference sequence). CDR3 length equals 13 residues. Trimming pared 5 bases from V and 10 bases from J, leaving 17 bases between. In nucleotides, the CDR3 is TGTGCCAGCAGCAAGGATTTCCCCCGCGGAGCTTTCTTT. Its translation is CASSKDFPRGAFF.

This clonotype occurred many times. The chain has TRBV5-4 and TRBJ2-1, with TRBD1 matching over 9 bases. Unmatched junction bases numbered 6, after V lost 2 bases and J lost 15 bases. The CDR3 contains 12 residues. The V gene's germline CDR1 is SGHNT and CDR2 YYREEE (reference sequence). CDR3 protein: CASSLAGTGMFF. CDR3 nucleotides: TGTGCCAGCAGCTTAGCCGGGACAGGGATGTTCTTC. Full variable domain (remainder filled in from reference TRBV5-4 and TRBJ2-1): ETGVTQSPTHLIKTRGQQVTLRCSSQSGHNTVSWYQQALGQGPQFIFQYYREEENGRGNFPPRFSGLQFPNYSSELNVNALELDDSALYLCASSLAGTGMFFGPGTRLTVL.

Regarding this clonotype: This may be a read error, as it is one base from a much larger clone. The chain uses TRBV4-3 and TRBJ2-7; D remains unclear. The V gene's germline CDR1 is LGHNA and CDR2 YSLEER. The CDR3 has 16 residues. Here the CDR3 DNA reads TGCGCCAGCAGCCAAGACCCCCCTCCTGGTCCCTACGAGCAGCACTTC. It is translated as CASSQDPPPGPYEQHF.

The rearrangement joins TRBV7-9 to TRBJ2-7, with no clear D. Germline lookup yields CDR1 SEHNR and CDR2 FQNEAQ (reference sequence). The CDR3 is made up of 12 amino acids. The V and J ends lost 5 bases and 4 bases respectively, with 9 bases between them. CDR3 nucleotide sequence: TGTGCCAGCAGCGCCAGACCTTACGAGCAGTACTTC. Its translation is CASSARPYEQYF.

This clonotype was recorded a few times. The V and J genes are TRBV24-1 and TRBJ2-1, with 9 bases identical to TRBD2. Germline V gene data show CDR1 as KGHDR and CDR2 as SFDVKD. V lost 3 bases, J lost 5 bases, and 4 bases stayed unmatched. The CDR3 totals 15 residues. The CDR3 DNA reads as TGTGCCACCAGTGATAGCGGGGGGCCCGACAATGAGCAGTTCTTC. Protein: CATSDSGGPDNEQFF.